The 29 T cell receptor beta chains listed next were all sequenced from one sample in a study of T cell repertoires in cytomegalovirus infection. TCRdb re-analysed the reads in MiXCR, keeping a single row per CDR3 protein. This table has about 250,000 distinct CDR3 sequences, roughly an eighth appearing once. The sample comprised PBMCs. All receptors derive from a human donor in good health (CMV status not recorded). Some clones in this sample may be carry-over from other donors' samples.

This clonotype was seen many times. The chain employs TRBV5-1 and TRBJ2-3; 8 bases line up with TRBD2. With 0 bases clipped from V and 2 bases from J, the junction kept 5 bases outside the gene matches. The CDR3 runs to 16 residues. Germline lookup yields CDR1 SGHRS and CDR2 YFSETQ. This CDR3 is CASSLGLATDTDTQYF. The CDR3 region has the DNA TGCGCCAGCAGCTTGGGACTAGCGACTGACACAGATACGCAGTATTTT.

This clonotype was detected many times. This sequence joins TRBV7-2 and TRBJ2-7, with 8 bases that match TRBD1. The V and J ends lost 5 bases and 4 bases, in that order; junction bases with no gene match: 7. In germline, CDR1 is SGHTA, CDR2 FQGNSA. The CDR3 is 14 residues long. Here the CDR3 reads CASSLTGDEYEQYF. In DNA form, the CDR3 reads TGTGCCAGCAGCCTGACAGGGGACGAATACGAGCAGTACTTC.

This clonotype was seen ten or more times. The chain links TRBV12-3 or TRBV12-4 to TRBJ1-1; a possible D gene is TRBD1 (6 bases). The CDR3 has 15 residues. The ends were cut back, 1 base at V and 4 bases at J, with 13 bases in the middle. CDR3 bases: TGTGCCAGCAGTTTAGGGGGAGGGGGGGGCACTGAAGCTTTCTTT. It is translated as CASSLGGGGGTEAFF.

The chain combines TRBV7-3 with TRBJ2-1, with 8 bases fitting TRBD2. Looked up from germline, CDR1 is SGHTA and CDR2 is FQGTGA. The CDR3 is made up of 13 amino acids. The V and J ends lost 6 bases and 5 bases, in that order; junction bases with no gene match: 3. CDR3 sequence (DNA): TGTGCCAGCAGTTTCGGGGGGGACAATGAGCAGTTCTTC. Its protein is CASSFGGDNEQFF.

The sample holds a few counts of this clonotype. The chain is built from TRBV3-1 and TRBJ2-7; 10 nucleotides align to TRBD2. This CDR3 has 14 residues. Germline CDR1 and CDR2: LGHDT and YNNKEL (reference sequence). Trimming removed 5 bases from V and 6 bases from J; junction bases left unmatched: 7. In DNA form, the CDR3 reads TGTGCCAGCAGCAAGATAGCGGGAGGAGGCGAGCAGTACTTC. Protein sequence: CASSKIAGGGEQYF.

This clonotype was detected only a few times. The rearrangement links TRBV28 to TRBJ1-5; D is possibly TRBD1 (5 bases). The CDR3 runs 13 residues. Germline CDR1 and CDR2: MDHEN and SYDVKM. The V end was cut by 2 bases, the J end by 5 bases, with 7 bases between. CDR3 loop: CASSLRGDQPQHF. CDR3 DNA: TGTGCCAGCAGTTTACGGGGGGATCAGCCCCAGCATTTT.

V usage is TRBV10-3 and J usage is TRBJ1-1; 9 bases match TRBD1. The CDR3 spans 15 residues. The V and J ends lost 3 bases and 1 base, in that order; junction bases with no gene match: 3. Germline CDR1 is ENHRY and CDR2 is SYGVKD. The CDR3 DNA is TGTGCCATCAGTGACAGGGGACAGGGGAACACTGAAGCTTTCTTT. Residues: CAISDRGQGNTEAFF.

This clonotype was detected ten times or more. The chain recombines TRBV7-2 with TRBJ1-6; 7 nucleotides line up with TRBD1. The ends lost 5 bases at V and 5 bases at J; junction bases unmatched: 15. The CDR3 is made up of 18 amino acids. The germline CDR1 and CDR2 sequences are SGHTA and FQGNSA. CDR3 loop: CASSLTPGTEVDNSPLHF. CDR3 DNA sequence: TGTGCCAGCAGCCTAACCCCCGGGACAGAAGTCGATAATTCACCCCTCCACTTT.

This clonotype was seen ten or more times. The V gene is TRBV7-2, the J gene TRBJ2-3, with D unclear. V lost 5 bases and J lost 0, with 15 bases in between. The germline CDR1 and CDR2 sequences are SGHTA and FQGNSA. The CDR3 consists of 16 residues. The chain's CDR3 is CASSRTSTTSTDTQYF. The CDR3 DNA reads TGTGCCAGCAGCCGCACTTCCACAACTAGCACAGATACGCAGTATTTT.

Ten or more counts support this clonotype. V is TRBV12-5 and J is TRBJ1-1, with D uncertain. Germline V lookup: CDR1 LGHNT, CDR2 FRNRAP. Trimming took 7 bases from V and 5 from J, leaving 5 bases between them. The CDR3 runs to 10 residues. This CDR3 is CASARTEAFF. The DNA of the CDR3 is TGTGCTAGTGCGCGGACTGAAGCTTTCTTT.

Ten or more counts support this clonotype. This chain uses TRBV28 with TRBJ1-2; maybe TRBD1 (5 bases). Trimming shortened V by 5 bases and J by 1 base, and 11 bases separated the two germline ends. CDR3 size: 14 residues. Germline V gene lookup returns CDR1 MDHEN and CDR2 SYDVKM. CDR3 bases: TGTGCCAGCAGTGGGGGTGGCAGTAACTATGGCTACACCTTC. Amino acids: CASSGGGSNYGYTF.

The chain combines TRBV19 with TRBJ2-1, with TRBD2 matching 10 bases. V gave up 7 bases and J gave up 0 bases; unmatched junction bases: 6. CDR1 LNHDA and CDR2 SQIVND come from the germline V gene (reference sequence). The CDR3 totals 16 residues. The CDR3 DNA reads as TGTGCCAGTACAACTAGCGGGATTAGCTCCTACAATGAGCAGTTCTTC. It codes for CASTTSGISSYNEQFF.

This clonotype was detected a few times. The genes are TRBV20-1 and TRBJ2-2; D is unresolved. The CDR3 length is 14 residues. The germline V and J ends were trimmed by 1 base and 4 bases, with 10 bases remaining between them. Germline V CDR1 and CDR2: DFQATT, SNEGSKA (reference sequence). The CDR3 bases are TGCAGTGCTAGAGCCCCCCCCCCCACCGGGGAGCTGTTTTTT. This gives the protein CSARAPPPTGELFF.

This clonotype was picked up many times. V usage is TRBV7-9 and J usage is TRBJ2-1; maybe TRBD1 (6 bases). The CDR3 is 11 residues long. V was clipped by 5 bases and J by 13 bases, with 12 bases between them. Germline CDR1 SEHNR, CDR2 FQNEAQ (reference sequence). In DNA form, the CDR3 reads TGTGCCAGCAGCCTTCCAGGGGATCAGTTCTTC. Amino acid sequence: CASSLPGDQFF.

This clonotype has at least ten counts. The CDR3 DNA follows: TGTGCCAGCAGTCCCGGAGGGGTAGGGAGAAACACCATATATTTT. This translates into CASSPGGVGRNTIYF. The genes are TRBV28 and TRBJ1-3, with a tentative D call TRBD1 (5 bases). Trimming cost V 5 bases and J 5 bases, with 16 bases left between them. The CDR3 is made up of 15 amino acids. Germline-derived CDR1 and CDR2 are MDHEN and SYDVKM.

This rearrangement joins TRBV28 to TRBJ1-2; 10 positions match TRBD1. The CDR3 length is 15 residues. Unmatched junction bases numbered 11, after V lost 6 bases and J lost 7 bases. Germline CDR1 and CDR2: MDHEN and SYDVKM. CDR3 DNA sequence: TGTGCCAGCAGAATCCCACCGGGACAGGGGTCTGGCTACACCTTC. Translating gives CASRIPPGQGSGYTF.

There are many counts of this clonotype. The chain recombines TRBV7-2 with TRBJ1-3, with no clear D. Germline V CDR1 and CDR2: SGHTA, FQGNSA. This CDR3 region has 13 residues. Trimming removed 3 bases at V and 4 bases at J, with 7 bases between. The CDR3 sequence: CASSFGRGNTIYF. The CDR3 region has the DNA TGTGCCAGCAGCTTCGGCAGAGGAAACACCATATATTTT.

This clonotype was seen repeatedly, ten times or more. The junction and the germline gene differ at one end; a read error may be behind it. DNA of the CDR3: TGTGCCAGCAGCCTAGCGGGAGTACACGAGCAGTACTTC. Its protein product is CASSLAGVHEQYF. This chain connects TRBV7-9 to TRBJ2-7; TRBD2 agrees at 10 bases. This CDR3 has 13 amino acids. Germline-derived CDR1 and CDR2 are SEHNR and FQNEAQ (reference sequence).

Many counts were recorded for this clonotype. The J gene is TRBJ2-3, the V gene TRBV7-8; a weak D match, TRBD1 (5 bases). The CDR3 loop spans 13 amino acids. From germline, CDR1 is SGHVS and CDR2 FQNEAQ. The V end was cut by 0 bases, the J end by 9 bases, with 10 bases between. The CDR3 here is CASSLAGAGTQYF. As DNA, the CDR3 is TGTGCCAGCAGCTTAGCTGGGGCAGGGACGCAGTATTTT. The full variable domain, in which reference TRBV7-8 and TRBJ2-3 provide the parts outside the CDR3, is GAGVSQSPRYKVAKRGQDVALRCDPISGHVSLFWYQQALGQGPEFLTYFQNEAQLDKSGLPSDRFFAERPEGSVSTLKIQRTQQEDSAVYLCASSLAGAGTQYFGPGTRLTVL.

The rearrangement links TRBV20-1 to TRBJ2-1; 10 nucleotides agree with TRBD2. Trimming at V came to 1 base and at J to 8 bases, leaving 8 bases not matched to a gene. From germline, CDR1 is DFQATT and CDR2 SNEGSKA (reference sequence). This CDR3 contains 15 residues. CDR3 amino acids: CSARVEAGGPYEQFF. In DNA, the CDR3 is TGCAGTGCTAGAGTTGAAGCGGGAGGGCCTTATGAGCAGTTCTTC.

The rearrangement links TRBV20-1 to TRBJ2-3; D perhaps matches TRBD2 (7 bases). Germline loops: CDR1 DFQATT, CDR2 SNEGSKA (reference sequence). This CDR3 spans 13 amino acids. V was shortened by 6 bases and J by 0 bases, with 10 bases between the two germline ends. The CDR3 here is CSARGPSTDTQYF. The DNA for the CDR3 is TGCAGTGCGCGGGGGCCTAGCACAGATACGCAGTATTTT.

The table lists this clonotype with many counts. This chain joins TRBV7-9 and TRBJ1-1; D remains ambiguous. V lost 4 bases to trimming and J lost 6 bases, with 9 bases between them. CDR1 is SEHNR, CDR2 FQNEAQ, per germline (reference sequence). The CDR3 is 12 residues long. This CDR3 reads CASSSSGAEAFF. In nucleotides, the CDR3 is TGTGCCAGCAGCTCCTCCGGGGCTGAAGCTTTCTTT.

This clonotype was seen a handful of times. V is TRBV10-3 and J is TRBJ2-3, with D possibly being TRBD1 (5 bases). CDR1 and CDR2 (germline): ENHRY, SYGVKD. Trimming stripped 6 bases from V and 3 bases from J, with 16 bases between. The CDR3 is 15 amino acids. CDR3 residues: CAISVGQDWTDTQYF. For the CDR3, the DNA is TGTGCCATCAGCGTTGGACAAGATTGGACAGATACGCAGTATTTT.

This clonotype was seen more than once but under ten times. The chain couples TRBV5-1 to TRBJ2-2; unclear D gene. Trimming took off 1 base at V and 3 bases at J, with 10 bases between the two ends. CDR1 and CDR2 from the germline V gene are SGHRS and YFSETQ. The CDR3 runs 15 residues. In DNA form, the CDR3 reads TGCGCCAGCAGCTTGACAGCCCGTGACACCGGGGAGCTGTTTTTT. It translates to CASSLTARDTGELFF.

This clonotype has ten or more counts. This sequence may be a read error, since a much larger clone differs from it by one base. The CDR3 nucleotides are TGTGCCAGCAGCTTAGAGTATTCACCCCTCCACTTT. The encoded protein is CASSLEYSPLHF. The rearrangement links TRBV7-2 to TRBJ1-6; D remains unclear. The CDR3 sequence is 12 residues long. Germline assignment: CDR1 SGHTA and CDR2 FQGNSA. Between the trimmed V and J ends, which lost 1 base and 8 bases, there was a span of 3 bases.

This clonotype was detected many times. The J gene is TRBJ2-5, the V gene TRBV7-2, with D unclear. V lost 5 bases to trimming and J lost 0 bases, with 7 bases between them. This CDR3 has 13 amino acids. Per the germline V gene, CDR1 is SGHTA and CDR2 is FQGNSA. Here the CDR3 reads CASSRINQETQYF. The DNA of the CDR3 is TGTGCCAGCAGCAGAATCAACCAAGAGACCCAGTACTTC.

This chain connects TRBV29-1 to TRBJ2-7; TRBD2 is a possible D gene (6 bases). The CDR3 is 11 residues long. The germline gives CDR1 SQVTM, CDR2 ANQGSEA. V lost 8 bases, J lost 2 bases, and 10 bases lay in between. The CDR3: CSCSGPYEQYF. The CDR3 coding sequence is TGCAGCTGTAGCGGCCCCTACGAGCAGTACTTC.

This clonotype occurred many times. The CDR3 DNA reads TGTGCCACGTCTGGGGCACGAACTGAAGCTTTCTTT. It specifies CATSGARTEAFF. The chain couples TRBV6-1 to TRBJ1-1; D possibly corresponds to TRBD1 (5 bases). V lost 10 bases and J lost 5, with 14 bases in between. The length of the CDR3 is 12 residues. Germline CDR1 reads MNHNS; CDR2 reads SASEGT.

This clonotype was recorded many times. The J gene is TRBJ2-2, the V gene TRBV7-3, with a weak D call TRBD1 (5 bases). Trimming took 4 bases from V and 4 from J, leaving 16 bases between them. The germline V gene encodes CDR1 SGHTA and CDR2 FQGTGA. The CDR3 runs to 16 residues. The CDR3 here is CASSSQATLPTGELFF. CDR3 bases: TGTGCCAGCAGCTCACAGGCGACTCTACCCACCGGGGAGCTGTTTTTT.